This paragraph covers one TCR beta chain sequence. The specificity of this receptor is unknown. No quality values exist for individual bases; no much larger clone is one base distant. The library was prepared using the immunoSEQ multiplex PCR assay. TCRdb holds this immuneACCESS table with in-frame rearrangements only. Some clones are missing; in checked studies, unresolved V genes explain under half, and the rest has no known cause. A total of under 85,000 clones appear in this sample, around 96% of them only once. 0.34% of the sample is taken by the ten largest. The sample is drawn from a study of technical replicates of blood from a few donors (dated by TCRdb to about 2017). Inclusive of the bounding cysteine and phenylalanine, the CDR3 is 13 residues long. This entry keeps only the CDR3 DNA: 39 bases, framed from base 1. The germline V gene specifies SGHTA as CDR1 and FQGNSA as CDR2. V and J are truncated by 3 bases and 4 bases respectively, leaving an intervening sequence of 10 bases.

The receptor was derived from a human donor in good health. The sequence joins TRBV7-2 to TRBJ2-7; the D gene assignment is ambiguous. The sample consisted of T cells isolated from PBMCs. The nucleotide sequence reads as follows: TGTGCCAGCAGCTTCAACAGTCCTTACGAGCAGTACTTC. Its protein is CASSFNSPYEQYF.